This TCR beta chain was obtained from a study of technical replicates of blood from four donors. Measured with immunoSEQ multiplex PCR; TCRdb has only the in-frame clones, and not every one. The sample lists 60,000 to 85,000 clones; around nine tenths were seen once. V gave up 4 bases and J gave up 6 bases; unmatched junction bases: 3. The CDR3 has 12 residues. CDR1 is SGHTA, CDR2 FQGNSA, per germline. This clone was recorded a few times. Sequencing was performed on T cells isolated from PBMCs. This sequence was found in a human donor in good health. This rearrangement joins TRBV7-2 to TRBJ2-7; TRBD1 agrees at 7 bases. The CDR3, as DNA: TGTGCCAGCAGCTCACAGGGGACCGAGCAGTACTTC. It codes for CASSSQGTEQYF.